This T cell receptor beta chain was observed in a study of blood T cell repertoires in COVID-19. Study details: COVID-19 samples, acute and convalescent, were from the United States, Italy and Spain. From T cells, B-cell-depleted T cells, or PBMCs came the material, which was cDNA or gDNA.

In Seattle, patients joined the study during active infection and were tracked longitudinally. In the authors' workflow: Using reference gene primer amplification, nucleated cell counts were estimated. Profiled with immunoSEQ multiplex PCR; TCRdb holds only in-frame clones, not every one. Clonal size and the V and J genes are those of that table, whereas D and trimming came from the DNA. The data contain approximately 180,000 clones, approximately 88% of them singletons. The source material was peripheral blood. The clonotype was recovered from a woman aged 40 to 55 with COVID-19, enrolled during active disease.

The CDR3 bases are TGTGCCAGCAGTTACCCTAGCGGGGTACCCCAAGAGACCCAGTACTTC. This gives the protein CASSYPSGVPQETQYF. The V and J genes are TRBV6-2 or TRBV6-3 and TRBJ2-5; 9 nucleotides align to TRBD2. Germline trimming cut 2 bases from V and 1 base from J; bases unmatched to any gene: 5. This CDR3 region has 16 residues. CDR1 is MNHEY and CDR2 is SVGEGT in the germline V gene.